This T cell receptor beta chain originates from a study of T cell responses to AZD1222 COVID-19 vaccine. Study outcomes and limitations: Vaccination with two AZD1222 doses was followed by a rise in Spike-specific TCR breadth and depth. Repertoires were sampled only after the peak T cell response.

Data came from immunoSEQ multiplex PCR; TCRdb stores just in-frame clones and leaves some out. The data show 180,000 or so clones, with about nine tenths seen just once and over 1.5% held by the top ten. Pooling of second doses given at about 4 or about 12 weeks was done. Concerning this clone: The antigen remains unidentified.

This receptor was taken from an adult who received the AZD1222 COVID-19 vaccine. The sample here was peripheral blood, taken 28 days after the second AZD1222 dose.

The CDR3 is CASSPGTDLRGQYF. The CDR3 region has the DNA TGCGCCAGCAGCCCCGGGACGGACCTACGAGGGCAGTACTTC. This rearrangement joins TRBV4-1 to TRBJ2-7, with D perhaps TRBD1 or TRBD2 (5 bases each). The CDR3 extends over 14 amino acids. CDR1 is MGHRA, CDR2 YSYEKL, per germline. Between the trimmed V and J ends, which lost 4 bases and 9 bases, there was a span of 19 bases.